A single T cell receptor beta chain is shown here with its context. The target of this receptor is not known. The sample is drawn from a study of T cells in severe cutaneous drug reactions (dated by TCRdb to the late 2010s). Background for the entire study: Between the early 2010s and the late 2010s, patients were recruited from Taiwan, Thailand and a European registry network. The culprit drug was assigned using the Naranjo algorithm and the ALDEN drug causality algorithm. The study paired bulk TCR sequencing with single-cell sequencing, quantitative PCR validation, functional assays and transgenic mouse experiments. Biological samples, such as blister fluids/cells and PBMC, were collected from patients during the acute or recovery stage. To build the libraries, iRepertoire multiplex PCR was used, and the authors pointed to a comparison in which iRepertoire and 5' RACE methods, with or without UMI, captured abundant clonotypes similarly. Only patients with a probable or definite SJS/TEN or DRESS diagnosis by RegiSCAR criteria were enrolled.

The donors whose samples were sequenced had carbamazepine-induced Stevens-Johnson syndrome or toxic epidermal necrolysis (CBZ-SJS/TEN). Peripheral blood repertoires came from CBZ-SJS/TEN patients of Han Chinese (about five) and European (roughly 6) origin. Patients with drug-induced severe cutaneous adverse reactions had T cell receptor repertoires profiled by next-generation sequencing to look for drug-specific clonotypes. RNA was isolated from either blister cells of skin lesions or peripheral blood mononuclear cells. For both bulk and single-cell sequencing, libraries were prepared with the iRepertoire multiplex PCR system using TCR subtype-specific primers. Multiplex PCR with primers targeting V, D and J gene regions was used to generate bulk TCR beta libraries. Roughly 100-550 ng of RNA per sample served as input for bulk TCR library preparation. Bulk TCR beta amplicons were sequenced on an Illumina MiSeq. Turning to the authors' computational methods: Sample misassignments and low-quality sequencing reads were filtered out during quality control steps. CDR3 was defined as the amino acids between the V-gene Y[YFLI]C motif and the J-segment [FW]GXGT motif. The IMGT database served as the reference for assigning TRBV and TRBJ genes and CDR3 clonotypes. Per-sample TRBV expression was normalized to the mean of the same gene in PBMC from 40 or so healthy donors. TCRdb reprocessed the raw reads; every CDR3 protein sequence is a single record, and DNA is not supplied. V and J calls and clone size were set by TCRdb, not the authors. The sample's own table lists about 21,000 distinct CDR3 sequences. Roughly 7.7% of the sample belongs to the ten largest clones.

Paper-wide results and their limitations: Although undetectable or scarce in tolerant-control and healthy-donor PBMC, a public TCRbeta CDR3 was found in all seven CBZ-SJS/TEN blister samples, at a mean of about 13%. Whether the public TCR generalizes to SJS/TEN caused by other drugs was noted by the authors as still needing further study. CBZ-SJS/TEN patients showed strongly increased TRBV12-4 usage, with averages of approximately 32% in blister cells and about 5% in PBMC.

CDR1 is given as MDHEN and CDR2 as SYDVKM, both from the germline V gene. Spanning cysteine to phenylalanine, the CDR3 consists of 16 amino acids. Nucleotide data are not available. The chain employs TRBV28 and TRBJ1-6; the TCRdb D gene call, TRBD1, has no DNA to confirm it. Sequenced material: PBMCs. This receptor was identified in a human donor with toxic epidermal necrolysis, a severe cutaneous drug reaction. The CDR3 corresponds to CASRSITGAARLPLHF.